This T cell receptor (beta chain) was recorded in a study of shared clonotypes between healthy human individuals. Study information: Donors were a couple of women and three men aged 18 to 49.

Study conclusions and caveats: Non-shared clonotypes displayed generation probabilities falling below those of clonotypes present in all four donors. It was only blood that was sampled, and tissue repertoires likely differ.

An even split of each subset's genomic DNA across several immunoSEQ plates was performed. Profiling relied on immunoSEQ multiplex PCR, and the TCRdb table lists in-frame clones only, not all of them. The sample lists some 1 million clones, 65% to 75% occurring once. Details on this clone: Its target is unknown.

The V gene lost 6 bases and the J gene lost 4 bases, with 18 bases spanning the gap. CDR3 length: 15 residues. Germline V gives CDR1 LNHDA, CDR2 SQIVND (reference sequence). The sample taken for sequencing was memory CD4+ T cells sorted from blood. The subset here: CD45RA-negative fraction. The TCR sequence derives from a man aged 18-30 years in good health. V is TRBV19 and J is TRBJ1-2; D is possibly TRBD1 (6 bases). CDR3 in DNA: TGTGCCAGTAGACCCCTTGCGGGGACATTCTATGGCTACACCTTC. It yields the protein CASRPLAGTFYGYTF.